Here is one T cell receptor (beta chain) with its context. Its specific antigen is unknown. No base qualities exist here, and no much larger clone lies one base off it. The data originate from a study of T cells in localized non-small cell lung cancer (dated by TCRdb to 2019 to 2021). Turning to the overall study: Comparing tumors with uninvolved tumor-adjacent lungs, the study looked at the T cell repertoires of approximately 240 patients with early-stage NSCLC. NSCLC patients had a mean age of around 70 years, and more than 120 were male and 107 female. The cohort was made up of approximately 250 treatment-naive NSCLC patients whose localized lung tumors had been resected.

At diagnosis, peripheral blood, uninvolved tumor-adjacent lung and tumor were collected and stored as a combination of fresh-frozen and FFPE material. For TCR repertoire profiling, blood samples were analyzed as peripheral blood mononuclear cells. The full study reports these points: A median of 57 of the top 100 tumor clones turned up in the paired uninvolved adjacent lung, and 25 to 30 of those clones also ranked among the top 100 of that same adjacent lung. Because multi-region tumor sequencing was not performed, intratumor heterogeneity could not be ruled out. Uninvolved tumor-adjacent lung showed the highest T cell clonality, higher than tumor, which suggests more focused antigenic responses in the adjacent lung. Longer overall survival was associated with higher blood T cell density, whereas shorter survival was associated with higher adjacent-lung clonality. Because the study design was exploratory, TCR variables were selected using unadjusted p-values without false-discovery rate correction.

From the germline V gene, CDR1 is SGHRS and CDR2 is YFSETQ. The CDR3 holds 13 amino acids from the cysteine to the phenylalanine. This entry keeps only the CDR3 DNA: 39 bases, framed from base 1. Trimming costs V 1 base and J 2 bases, and their ends lie 4 bases apart. TCR beta CDR3 regions were sequenced from DNA using the immunoSEQ Assay. In the source study's methods: T cell density was computed as TCR beta template counts normalized to usable DNA estimated by amplifying housekeeping genes. Using the preseqR package, richness was estimated by extrapolating to 120,000 templates for tissue samples and 400,000 templates for PBMC samples. Clonality was calculated as one minus Pielou's evenness. To identify tissue-enriched TCRs, differential abundance testing was run on productive amino-acid clonotypes with a minimum total count of 5 and an alpha of 0.1. Repertoire overlap between compartments was quantified with the Jaccard Index and Morisita Overlap Index. TCR beta CDR3s were clustered by GLIPH together with public tetramer-defined viral CDR3s, and at least three viral sequences plus V-gene enrichment were required for viral motifs. TCRdb stores this immuneACCESS table with in-frame sequences only. Part of the clones is absent; in the studies checked, under half of the shortfall reflects unresolved V genes, and no reason is known for the rest. The D gene and trimming were derived from the DNA, and the V and J assignments and clone size from that table. The sample yields about 39,000 clones; roughly three quarters were counted once. The top ten clones comprise 30% to 35% of the sample.

The sequence is built from TRBV5-1 and TRBJ1-3; no confident D gene assignment can be made. The sequenced sample was PBMCs, obtained before any cancer treatment. The sequence was obtained from a woman between 35 and 75 years old with stage II squamous cell lung carcinoma. The CDR3 protein sequence reads: CASSLLPGNTIYF. The nucleotide sequence reads TGCGCCAGCAGCTTGTTGCCTGGAAACACCATATATTTT.